This T cell receptor (beta chain) came from a study of T cells in Graves' hyperthyroidism and ophthalmopathy. The study's findings and limits: Researchers found most expanded thyroid clonotypes above 0.001 in blood as well.

The source of the PBMCs was 9.5 to 10 ml of fresh peripheral blood. The CDR3 regions of TCR beta were amplified from RNA transcripts. First-round RT-PCR targeting the TCR CDR3 was performed with the HTBI primer set. Each CDR3 protein is one row after TCRdb ran MiXCR on the multiplex PCR reads. The table includes about 300,000 distinct CDR3 sequences, roughly 19% detected once. Many counts were recorded for this clonotype. Its antigen is not known. V lost 5 bases to trimming and J lost 4 bases; unmatched junction nucleotides: 6. The CDR3 has 15 residues. Germline CDR1 is MNHNS and CDR2 is SASEGT. This clonotype was obtained from a man in his fifties with Graves' ophthalmopathy. The sequenced sample consisted of blood. J is TRBJ2-3 and V is TRBV6-1, with TRBD2 identical over 10 bases. The CDR3 DNA reads as TGTGCCAGCAGTTATGCTAGCGGGAGACCAGATACGCAGTATTTT. Translating gives CASSYASGRPDTQYF.